The rows below give T cell receptor beta chains drawn from one sample of a study of T cell responses to AZD1222 COVID-19 vaccine. The protocol was immunoSEQ multiplex PCR, while the TCRdb copy is restricted to in-frame clones and leaves out a portion. Among 130,000 or so clones listed, around 94% were seen once. The material sequenced was peripheral blood, taken on day 0 of AZD1222 vaccination. These receptors were obtained from an adult in good health. The CDR3 runs from the conserved cysteine through the conserved F or W. D genes are given only for firm matches. Clone size is stated in some rows and not others, as once, few, many or a class when expanded.

size: once
V: TRBV2
J: TRBJ1-2
D: -
CDR3: CASSEVRGQWGGYTF
DNA: TGTGCCAGCAGTGAAGTACGGGGGCAATGGGGTGGCTACACCTTC

size: -
V: TRBV19
J: TRBJ2-7
D: TRBD2
CDR3: CASTTGTSGDPDEQYF
DNA: TGTGCCAGTACCACCGGGACTAGCGGGGACCCGGACGAGCAGTACTTC

size: -
V: TRBV28
J: TRBJ1-1
D: TRBD1
CDR3: CASYNRGPAFF
DNA: TGTGCCAGCTATAACAGGGGGCCCGCTTTCTTT

size: -
V: TRBV30
J: TRBJ1-1
D: TRBD1
CDR3: CAQQGAGTEAFF
DNA: TGTGCCCAACAGGGGGCAGGAACTGAAGCTTTCTTT

size: -
V: TRBV27
J: TRBJ1-1
D: -
CDR3: CASSPTRSTEAFF
DNA: TGTGCCAGCAGCCCCACCCGGAGCACTGAAGCTTTCTTT

size: -
V: TRBV6-1
J: TRBJ1-2
D: -
CDR3: CASSEVFIGPQANYGYTF
DNA: TGTGCCAGCAGTGAAGTGTTCATCGGCCCACAGGCTAACTATGGCTACACCTTC

size: -
V: TRBV2
J: TRBJ2-7
D: -
CDR3: CASTQPNSYEQYF
DNA: TGTGCCAGCACCCAGCCTAACTCCTACGAGCAGTACTTC

size: -
V: TRBV2
J: TRBJ2-1
D: -
CDR3: CASMGTYNEQFF
DNA: TGTGCCAGCATGGGCACCTACAATGAGCAGTTCTTC

size: -
V: TRBV13
J: TRBJ1-1
D: TRBD1
CDR3: CASSSGTGGRDTEAFF
DNA: TGTGCCAGCAGTTCCGGGACAGGGGGACGGGACACTGAAGCTTTCTTT

size: -
V: TRBV6-6
J: TRBJ1-5
D: TRBD1
CDR3: CASRLRGPEHF
DNA: TGTGCCAGCAGGCTCAGGGGGCCTGAGCATTTT

size: -
V: TRBV18
J: TRBJ2-7
D: -
CDR3: CASSPPGGPYEQYF
DNA: TGTGCCAGCTCACCACCGGGAGGACCCTACGAGCAGTACTTC

size: -
V: TRBV5-1
J: TRBJ1-2
D: -
CDR3: CASSLGSGDYGYTF
DNA: TGCGCCAGCAGCTTGGGTTCGGGGGACTATGGCTACACCTTC

size: -
V: TRBV6-5
J: TRBJ2-7
D: -
CDR3: CASSSDSGFSYEQYF
DNA: TGTGCCAGCAGCTCCGACAGCGGTTTCTCCTACGAGCAGTACTTC

size: -
V: TRBV5-4
J: TRBJ2-1
D: TRBD2
CDR3: CASSLTSGRLNEQFF
DNA: TGTGCCAGCAGCCTGACTAGCGGGAGGCTTAATGAGCAGTTCTTC

size: -
V: TRBV28
J: TRBJ1-2
D: TRBD1
CDR3: CASSPGTGNNYGYTF
DNA: TGTGCCAGCAGCCCCGGGACAGGAAACAACTATGGCTACACCTTC

size: -
V: TRBV7-8
J: TRBJ2-5
D: TRBD2
CDR3: CASSFPGRRRETQYF
DNA: TGTGCCAGCAGCTTCCCCGGGAGGCGGAGAGAGACCCAGTACTTC

size: once
V: TRBV7-9
J: TRBJ1-4
D: -
CDR3: CASSLDRDTPTPEKLFF
DNA: TGTGCCAGCAGCTTAGATCGGGACACCCCGACACCCGAAAAACTGTTTTTT

size: once
V: TRBV5-6
J: TRBJ1-5
D: -
CDR3: CASSLGGGHQPQHF
DNA: TGTGCCAGCAGCTTGGGGGGGGGCCATCAGCCCCAGCATTTT

size: -
V: TRBV24-1
J: TRBJ2-2
D: TRBD1
CDR3: CATGTGTGHTGELFF
DNA: TGTGCCACCGGAACCGGGACAGGGCACACCGGGGAGCTGTTTTTT

size: -
V: TRBV19
J: TRBJ2-2
D: TRBD2
CDR3: CATEGLAGKTGELFF
DNA: TGTGCCACCGAAGGACTAGCGGGAAAGACCGGGGAGCTGTTTTTT

size: -
V: TRBV30
J: TRBJ1-3
D: -
CDR3: CAWSVGGNTIYF
DNA: TGTGCCTGGAGTGTAGGGGGAAACACCATATATTTT

size: -
V: TRBV30
J: TRBJ1-6
D: -
CDR3: CAWNIGVSPLHF
DNA: TGTGCCTGGAATATAGGGGTATCACCCCTCCACTTT

size: -
V: TRBV5-1
J: TRBJ2-2
D: -
CDR3: CASSEYNTGELFF
DNA: TGCGCCAGCAGCGAATACAACACCGGGGAGCTGTTTTTT

size: few
V: TRBV5-5
J: TRBJ2-7
D: -
CDR3: CASADGYRGYEQYF
DNA: TGTGCCAGCGCGGACGGCTACAGAGGGTACGAGCAGTACTTC

size: -
V: TRBV4-3
J: TRBJ2-3
D: TRBD2
CDR3: CASSQTGTSGITQYF
DNA: TGCGCCAGCAGCCAAACCGGGACTAGCGGGATTACGCAGTATTTT

size: -
V: TRBV19
J: TRBJ1-5
D: -
CDR3: CASSISRPKNSNQPQHF
DNA: TGTGCCAGTAGTATATCCCGCCCGAAGAATAGCAATCAGCCCCAGCATTTT

size: -
V: TRBV7-3
J: TRBJ2-2
D: TRBD2
CDR3: CASSLNAGRLGGELFF
DNA: TGTGCCAGCAGCCTAAACGCCGGGAGGCTCGGCGGGGAGCTGTTTTTT

size: -
V: TRBV10-3
J: TRBJ1-1
D: -
CDR3: CAIRRTVVSNTEAFF
DNA: TGTGCCATCAGGAGGACAGTAGTCTCGAACACTGAAGCTTTCTTT

size: -
V: TRBV2
J: TRBJ2-5
D: TRBD2
CDR3: CASRGTSGRWETQYF
DNA: TGTGCCAGCCGGGGGACTAGCGGGAGGTGGGAGACCCAGTACTTC

size: -
V: TRBV2
J: TRBJ2-3
D: -
CDR3: CASTTQGLGTDTQYF
DNA: TGTGCCAGCACCACACAGGGACTCGGCACAGATACGCAGTATTTT

size: -
V: TRBV6-1
J: TRBJ2-3
D: -
CDR3: CASSETLGVASWSTDTQYF
DNA: TGTGCCAGCAGTGAGACCCTAGGCGTGGCTAGTTGGAGCACAGATACGCAGTATTTT

size: -
V: TRBV5-1
J: TRBJ2-1
D: -
CDR3: CASSLEASSYNEQFF
DNA: TGCGCCAGCAGCTTGGAGGCGAGCTCCTACAATGAGCAGTTCTTC

size: -
V: TRBV29-1
J: TRBJ2-2
D: -
CDR3: CSVDGDRLNGGELFF
DNA: TGCAGCGTTGATGGCGACAGGCTCAACGGCGGGGAGCTGTTTTTT

size: -
V: TRBV3-1/TRBV3-2
J: TRBJ2-1
D: -
CDR3: CASSPQIGQVGQFF
DNA: TGTGCCAGCAGCCCACAGATTGGTCAAGTAGGGCAGTTCTTC

size: -
V: TRBV12-3/TRBV12-4
J: TRBJ1-6
D: -
CDR3: CASSLGVISPLHF
DNA: TGTGCCAGCAGTTTGGGGGTGATCTCACCCCTCCACTTT

size: -
V: TRBV5-8
J: TRBJ2-3
D: -
CDR3: CASSPVAGVIADTQYF
DNA: TGTGCCAGCAGCCCTGTGGCTGGGGTGATAGCAGATACGCAGTATTTT

size: once
V: TRBV5-1
J: TRBJ2-3
D: TRBD2
CDR3: CASSPGLAGNTDTQYF
DNA: TGCGCCAGCAGCCCGGGACTAGCGGGTAACACAGATACGCAGTATTTT

size: -
V: TRBV7-2
J: TRBJ1-6
D: -
CDR3: CASSLIGYNSPLHF
DNA: TGTGCCAGCAGCTTAATCGGTTATAATTCACCCCTCCACTTT

size: -
V: TRBV15
J: TRBJ1-2
D: -
CDR3: CATSRGGAVGYTF
DNA: TGTGCCACCAGCAGAGGGGGGGCCGTTGGCTACACCTTC

size: -
V: TRBV28
J: TRBJ2-4
D: -
CDR3: CASSLSGGYIQYF
DNA: TGTGCCAGCAGCCTATCCGGCGGTTACATTCAGTACTTC

size: -
V: TRBV13
J: TRBJ2-7
D: TRBD1
CDR3: CASSPDRGRLGAPREQYF
DNA: TGTGCCAGCAGTCCGGACAGGGGTAGACTGGGAGCTCCCCGGGAGCAGTACTTC

size: -
V: TRBV4-1
J: TRBJ2-4
D: TRBD2
CDR3: CASSQITSGKNIQYF
DNA: TGCGCCAGCAGCCAAATCACTAGCGGGAAAAACATTCAGTACTTC

size: -
V: TRBV7-2
J: TRBJ2-2
D: -
CDR3: CASSLGRAFWELFF
DNA: TGTGCCAGCAGCTTAGGCAGGGCGTTTTGGGAGCTGTTTTTT

size: -
V: TRBV29-1
J: TRBJ2-2
D: -
CDR3: CSVQGRKNTGELFF
DNA: TGCAGCGTTCAGGGGCGGAAAAACACCGGGGAGCTGTTTTTT

size: -
V: TRBV9
J: TRBJ2-3
D: -
CDR3: CASSARFGLSTDTQYF
DNA: TGTGCCAGCAGCGCCCGCTTTGGGCTAAGCACAGATACGCAGTATTTT

size: -
V: TRBV6-5
J: TRBJ1-4
D: -
CDR3: CASSLRGGWDEKLFF
DNA: TGTGCCAGCAGTCTCCGTGGAGGGTGGGATGAAAAACTGTTTTTT